These 15 T cell receptor beta chains originate from one sample sequenced in a study of T cell changes during pregnancy in multiple sclerosis. The table came from immunoSEQ multiplex PCR; TCRdb's copy has only in-frame clones and leaves some out. The repertoire holds about 46,000 clones, with 85% to 95% as singletons. Sample: CD8+ T cells from peripheral blood mononuclear cells, taken after pregnancy. These receptor sequences come from a female donor with multiple sclerosis, enrolled in a pregnancy study.

V gene TRBV13 combines with J gene TRBJ1-5, with D tentatively TRBD1 (5 bases). The germline V gene has CDR1 PRHDT and CDR2 FYEKMQ (reference sequence). The CDR3 is made up of 14 amino acids. Trimming stripped 5 bases from V and 4 bases from J, with 12 bases between. This chain's CDR3 is CASSGGVGNQPQHF. The DNA for the CDR3 is TGTGCCAGCAGCGGGGGGGTTGGAAATCAGCCCCAGCATTTT.

The chain links TRBV27 to TRBJ1-2, with 9 bases fitting TRBD1. The germline gives CDR1 MNHEY, CDR2 SMNVEV (reference sequence). This CDR3 region has 15 residues. V dropped 8 bases and J dropped 3; count of bases not matched to a gene: 10. In nucleotides, the CDR3 is TGTGCCAGCGGAAAACGGGACAGGGATGACTATGGCTACACCTTC. Amino acids: CASGKRDRDDYGYTF.

This CDR3 reads CASSTQQGARDGYTF. The CDR3, as DNA: TGTGCCAGCAGCACCCAACAGGGGGCTAGGGATGGCTACACCTTC. The rearrangement joins TRBV11-2 to TRBJ1-2; 9 positions match TRBD1. This CDR3 has 15 residues. Germline CDR1 SGHAT, CDR2 FQNNGV. V gave up 5 bases and J gave up 6 bases; unmatched junction bases: 10.

This rearrangement joins TRBV27 to TRBJ2-1, with 8 positions matching TRBD1. In germline, CDR1 is MNHEY, CDR2 SMNVEV (reference sequence). CDR3 size: 16 residues. After removal of 8 bases from V and 0 bases from J, the junction contained 9 bases not matched to a gene. CDR3 in DNA: TGTGCCAGCCGCTCCGGGACAGGTAGCTCCTACAATGAGCAGTTCTTC. Translating it yields CASRSGTGSSYNEQFF.

The chain links TRBV7-9 to TRBJ2-7; a possible D gene is TRBD2 (6 bases). Germline CDR1 and CDR2: SEHNR and FQNEAQ (reference sequence). This CDR3 is built from 14 residues. Deletions cut 5 bases from V and 2 bases from J, with 13 bases between. The CDR3 DNA is TGTGCCAGCAGCCCGCCACGGGGGACCTACGAGCAGTACTTC. This sequence encodes CASSPPRGTYEQYF.

The chain combines TRBV9 with TRBJ2-2; maybe TRBD2 (5 bases). This CDR3 spans 15 amino acids. CDR1 SGDLS and CDR2 YYNGEE come from the germline V gene. With 4 bases removed from V and 1 base from J, the gap between germline ends came to 11 bases. CDR3 DNA: TGTGCCAGCAGCCCCGGGATCATGAACACCGGGGAGCTGTTTTTT. Its protein is CASSPGIMNTGELFF.

This chain joins TRBV27 and TRBJ2-3; tentative D call: TRBD2 (5 bases). Between the trimmed V and J ends, which lost 4 bases and 5 bases, there was a span of 7 bases. There are 12 residues in the CDR3. Germline CDR1 and CDR2: MNHEY and SMNVEV (reference sequence). CDR3 sequence reads: CASSSLGDTQYF. The CDR3 coding sequence is TGTGCCAGCAGTTCACTAGGAGATACGCAGTATTTT.

J is TRBJ1-5 and V is TRBV7-7; 7 nucleotides match TRBD1. CDR3 size: 13 residues. CDR1 is SSHAT, CDR2 FNYEAQ, per germline (reference sequence). After removal of 5 bases from V and 3 bases from J, the junction contained 1 base not matched to a gene. CDR3 sequence reads: CASSTGVNQPQHF. DNA for the CDR3: TGTGCCAGCAGCACAGGGGTCAATCAGCCCCAGCATTTT.

V is TRBV14 and J is TRBJ1-4; 9 bases line up with TRBD1. The ends lost 3 bases at V and 5 bases at J; junction bases unmatched: 7. The CDR3 has 16 residues. Germline CDR1 reads SGHDN; CDR2 reads FVKESK. In DNA form, the CDR3 reads TGTGCCAGCAGCCACCCCGGACAGGGGTTAAATGAAAAACTGTTTTTT. As protein: CASSHPGQGLNEKLFF.

The gene calls are TRBV19 and TRBJ1-1, with D possibly being TRBD1 (6 bases). Trimming removed 7 bases at V and 7 bases at J, with 16 bases between. Germline loops: CDR1 LNHDA, CDR2 SQIVND (reference sequence). This CDR3 contains 13 residues. CDR3 DNA sequence: TGTGCCAGTAAGTTAATACAGGGAATTGAAGCTTTCTTT. It is translated as CASKLIQGIEAFF. Looking up the rest from reference TRBV19 and TRBJ1-1 gives the full variable domain: DGGITQSPKYLFRKEGQNVTLSCEQNLNHDAMYWYRQDPGQGLRLIYYSQIVNDFQKGDIAEGYSVSREKKESFPLTVTSAQKNPTAFYLCASKLIQGIEAFFGQGTRLTVV.

This clone appeared a single time. This chain connects TRBV27 to TRBJ2-7, with TRBD1 matching 7 bases. The V gene's germline CDR1 is MNHEY and CDR2 SMNVEV (reference sequence). This CDR3 region has 14 residues. V was pared by 6 bases and J by 7 bases, with 12 bases of the junction left unmatched. The DNA for the CDR3 is TGTGCCAGCAGATTGCCTGGGACAGAGAGGGAGCAGTACTTC. This gives the protein CASRLPGTEREQYF.

This clone was recorded once. This CDR3 is CASTYGGTAGELFF. As DNA, the CDR3 is TGTGCCAGCACCTATGGGGGGACCGCCGGGGAGCTGTTTTTT. The gene calls are TRBV7-2 and TRBJ2-2; a weak D match, TRBD2 (6 bases). Trimming took off 7 bases at V and 6 bases at J, with 15 bases between the two ends. This CDR3 region has 14 residues. Germline assignment: CDR1 SGHTA and CDR2 FQGNSA.

The chain is built from TRBV7-2 and TRBJ2-7, with 10 nucleotides matching TRBD2. CDR3 size: 16 residues. Germline assignment: CDR1 SGHTA and CDR2 FQGNSA. V was pared by 4 bases and J by 0 bases, with 6 bases of the junction left unmatched. CDR3 residues: CASSWGAGGSSYEQYF. In DNA, the CDR3 is TGTGCCAGCAGCTGGGGAGCGGGAGGGAGCTCCTACGAGCAGTACTTC. Using reference TRBV7-2 and TRBJ2-7 for the parts outside the CDR3, the full variable domain is GAGVSQSPSNKVTEKGKDVELRCDPISGHTALYWYRQSLGQGLEFLIYFQGNSAPDKSGLPSDRFSAERTGGSVSTLTIQRTQQEDSAVYLCASSWGAGGSSYEQYFGPGTRLTVT.

This chain links TRBV27 with TRBJ1-2, with 12 positions matching TRBD1. The CDR3 has 15 amino acids. The V gene end was trimmed by 4 bases and the J gene end by 6 bases; junction bases not matched to a gene: 6. Germline V gene data show CDR1 as MNHEY and CDR2 as SMNVEV (reference sequence). The CDR3 loop is CASSYPGTGGDGYTF. The DNA for the CDR3 is TGTGCCAGCAGTTATCCCGGGACAGGGGGCGATGGCTACACCTTC.

This chain uses TRBV14 with TRBJ2-7, with D perhaps matching TRBD2 (5 bases). The CDR3 spans 14 residues. Trimming removed 4 bases at V and 1 base at J, with 11 bases between. Germline V CDR1 and CDR2: SGHDN, FVKESK. The CDR3 here is CASSPWTGSYEQYF. CDR3 nucleotides: TGTGCCAGCAGCCCCTGGACGGGGTCCTACGAGCAGTACTTC.